This section outlines one T cell receptor (beta chain) sequence together with its context. No antigen is known for it. Method: immunoSEQ multiplex PCR; TCRdb's copy keeps in-frame clones and lacks some. The table records 350,000 to 400,000 clones, approximately 90% of them present only once. Germline V CDR1 and CDR2: SGHTA, FQGNSA. Deletions cut 5 bases from V and 5 bases from J, with 10 bases between. This CDR3 is 13 amino acids long. The data originate from a study of Ad26.COV2.S vaccination and SARS-CoV-2 variants. Study details: Donor joined the COV1001 Ad26.COV2.S trial arm. Findings and limits, study-wide: Spike-specific TCR breadth was greater after Ad26.COV2.S than placebo.

Treatment specified: around 19 received Ad26.COV2.S at low or high dose, single or two shots; 5 received placebo; per-sample allocation not given. Repertoires come from day 63 after the first vaccine or placebo injection. Donation came from an adult in Boston who was aged 18-55 years. The chain is built from TRBV7-2 and TRBJ2-1; D tentatively reads TRBD1 or TRBD2 (5 bases each). The receptor's source is a person aged 18-60 years who received the Ad26.COV2.S COVID-19 vaccine or a placebo. The source was peripheral blood, collected in a trial of Ad26.COV2.S vaccine versus placebo. The CDR3 loop is CASSEGLNNEQFF. In DNA form, the CDR3 reads TGTGCCAGCAGCGAGGGGCTTAACAATGAGCAGTTCTTC.